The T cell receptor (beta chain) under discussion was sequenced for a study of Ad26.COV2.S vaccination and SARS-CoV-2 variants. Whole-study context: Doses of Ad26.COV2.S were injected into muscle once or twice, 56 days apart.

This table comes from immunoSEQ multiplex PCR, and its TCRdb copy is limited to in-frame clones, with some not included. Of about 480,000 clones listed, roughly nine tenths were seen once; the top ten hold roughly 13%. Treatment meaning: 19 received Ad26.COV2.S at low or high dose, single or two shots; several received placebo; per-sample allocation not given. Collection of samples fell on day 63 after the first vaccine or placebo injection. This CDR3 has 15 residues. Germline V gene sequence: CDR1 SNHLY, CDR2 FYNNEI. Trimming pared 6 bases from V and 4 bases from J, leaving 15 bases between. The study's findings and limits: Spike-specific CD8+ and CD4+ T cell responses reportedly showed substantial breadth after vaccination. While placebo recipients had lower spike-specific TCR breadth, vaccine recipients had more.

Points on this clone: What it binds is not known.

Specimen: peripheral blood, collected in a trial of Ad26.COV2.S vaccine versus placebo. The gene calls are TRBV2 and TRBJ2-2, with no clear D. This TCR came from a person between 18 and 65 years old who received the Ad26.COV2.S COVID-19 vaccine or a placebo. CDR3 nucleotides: TGTGCCAGCAGGGCTCGATTATTCCGCACCGGGGAGCTGTTTTTT. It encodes CASRARLFRTGELFF. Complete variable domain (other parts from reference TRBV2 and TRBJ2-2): EPEVTQTPSHQVTQMGQEVILRCVPISNHLYFYWYRQILGQKVEFLVSFYNNEISEKSEIFDDQFSVERPDGSNFTLKIRSTKLEDSAMYFCASRARLFRTGELFFGEGSRLTVL.